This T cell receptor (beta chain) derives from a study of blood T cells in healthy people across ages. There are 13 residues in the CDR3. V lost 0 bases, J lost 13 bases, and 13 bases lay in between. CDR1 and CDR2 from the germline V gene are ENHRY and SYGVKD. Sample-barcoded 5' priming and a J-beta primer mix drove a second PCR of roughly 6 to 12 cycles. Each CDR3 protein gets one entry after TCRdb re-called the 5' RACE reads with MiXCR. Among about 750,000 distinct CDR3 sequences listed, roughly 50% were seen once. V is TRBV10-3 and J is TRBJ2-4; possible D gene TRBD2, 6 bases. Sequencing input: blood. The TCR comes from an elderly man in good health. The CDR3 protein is CAISESMEGEQYF. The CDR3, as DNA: TGTGCCATCAGTGAGTCGATGGAGGGAGAGCAGTACTTC.